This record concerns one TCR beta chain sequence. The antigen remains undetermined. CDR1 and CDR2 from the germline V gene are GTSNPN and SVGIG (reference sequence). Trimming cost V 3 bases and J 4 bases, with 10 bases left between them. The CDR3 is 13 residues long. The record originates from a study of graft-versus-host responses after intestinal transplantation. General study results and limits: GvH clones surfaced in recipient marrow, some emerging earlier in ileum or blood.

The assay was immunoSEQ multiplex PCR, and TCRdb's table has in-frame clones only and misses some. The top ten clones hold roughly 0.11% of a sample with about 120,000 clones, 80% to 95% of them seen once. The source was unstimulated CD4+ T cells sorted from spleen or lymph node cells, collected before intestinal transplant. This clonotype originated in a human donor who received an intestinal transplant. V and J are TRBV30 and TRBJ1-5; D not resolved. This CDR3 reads CAWSYSGNQPQHF. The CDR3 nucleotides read TGTGCCTGGAGCTATTCGGGAAATCAGCCCCAGCATTTT. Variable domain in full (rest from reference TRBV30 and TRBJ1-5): SQTIHQWPATLVQPVGSPLSLECTVEGTSNPNLYWYRQAAGRGLQLLFYSVGIGQISSEVPQNLSASRPQDRQFILSSKKLLLSDSGFYLCAWSYSGNQPQHFGDGTRLSIL.